This is a list of T cell receptor beta chains from one sample in a study of blood T cell repertoires in COVID-19. TCRdb keeps only in-frame clones here, not all; method: immunoSEQ multiplex PCR. The sample records a few hundred thousand clones, around 80% being singletons. The sequenced sample consisted of PBMCs or T cells enriched from blood (not recorded which). These receptors all stem from a man aged 35 to 55 who had been exposed to COVID-19. Both conserved end residues are part of each CDR3. The D gene is left open where the match is weak.

>TRBD1|TRBV24-1|TRBJ2-3
CATSRGLRTGADTQYF
>NA|TRBV7-2|TRBJ1-2
CASSHRALGYTF
>NA|TRBV12-3/TRBV12-4|TRBJ1-6
CASSFGSPLHF
>TRBD1|TRBV10-1|TRBJ1-1
CASSGQVNTEAFF
>NA|TRBV9|TRBJ1-1
CASSHGGFTEAFF
>NA|TRBV5-4|TRBJ2-7
CAISSEGNEQYF
>NA|TRBV9|TRBJ2-7
CASSVGGQFGYEQYF
>NA|TRBV6-5|TRBJ2-3
CASQPGGTDTQYF
>NA|TRBV7-8|TRBJ1-3
CASSLDRPAIGNTIYF
>NA|TRBV28|TRBJ1-4
CASSYGGTTNEKLFF
>NA|TRBV19|TRBJ1-1
CASTRRFDAFF
>NA|TRBV7-3|TRBJ1-5
CASSPQGNQPQHF
>NA|TRBV7-9|TRBJ1-1
CASSKDTRIMNTEAFF
>NA|TRBV11-2|TRBJ2-5
CASSLAQETQYF
>NA|TRBV7-9|TRBJ2-3
CASSFSRSTDTQYF
>NA|TRBV2|TRBJ2-1
CASRRYESFF
>NA|TRBV19|TRBJ1-2
CASIAGWGSNYGYTF
>TRBD1|TRBV5-1|TRBJ2-5
CASSSIGTGFPHQETQYF
>NA|TRBV4-2|TRBJ1-3
CASSQPDSSGNTIYF
>TRBD2|TRBV5-4|TRBJ2-1
CASSLSGVQFF
>NA|TRBV27|TRBJ1-5
CASSLWPPIQPQHF
>TRBD2|TRBV5-1|TRBJ2-7
CASAGDYYEQYF
>TRBD1|TRBV5-4|TRBJ1-6
CASSPDRGSPLHF